Presented here are 27 T cell receptor beta chains from one specimen sequenced in a study of CD8+CD57+ T cells in acquired aplastic anemia. Profiling that covered TCR beta VDJ and CDR3 relied on genomic DNA as its template. From the reads, TCRdb called clonotypes with MiXCR, one entry per CDR3 protein. Among just over 200,000 distinct CDR3 sequences listed, 65% were seen once. The authors sequenced patients whose flow cytometry had shown CD8+CD57+ cell expansion. Source material: sorted CD4+, CD8+, or CD8+CD57+ T cells (not recorded which) from PBMCs. The receptors shown here come from a human donor with aplastic anemia.

This chain joins TRBV7-9 and TRBJ2-5, with 13 positions matching TRBD2. CDR3 length equals 15 residues. The V segment lost 5 bases and the J segment 4 bases; nucleotides outside the gene matches: 4. Germline assignment: CDR1 SEHNR and CDR2 FQNEAQ (reference sequence). CDR3 loop: CASSALAGGLETQYF. In DNA form, the CDR3 reads TGTGCCAGCAGCGCACTAGCGGGGGGGTTAGAGACCCAGTACTTC.

V usage is TRBV5-1 and J usage is TRBJ2-7; 11 bases fit TRBD2. The CDR3 spans 15 residues. The V segment lost 1 base and the J segment 5 bases; nucleotides outside the gene matches: 5. The germline V gene has CDR1 SGHRS and CDR2 YFSETQ. CDR3 in DNA: TGCGCCAGCAGCTTGACTAGCGGGAGTTTCAACGAGCAGTACTTC. The encoded protein is CASSLTSGSFNEQYF.

This clonotype has a handful of counts. The rearrangement uses TRBV29-1 and TRBJ2-5, with 10 bases fitting TRBD2. Germline V gene lookup returns CDR1 SQVTM and CDR2 ANQGSEA. The CDR3 length is 14 residues. After removal of 5 bases from V and 5 bases from J, the junction contained 8 bases not matched to a gene. The CDR3 is CSVPPSGSFETQYF. CDR3 DNA: TGCAGCGTTCCTCCTAGCGGGAGTTTCGAGACCCAGTACTTC.

This clonotype was seen once. The rearrangement uses TRBV7-6 and TRBJ2-7; the match to TRBD2 covers 14 bases. This CDR3 has 14 residues. Germline CDR1 SGHVS, CDR2 FNYEAQ. The junction had 2 bases not matched to a gene; V was cut back by 5 bases and J by 5 bases. This CDR3 reads CASSRLAGGDEQYF. In DNA, the CDR3 is TGTGCCAGCAGCCGACTAGCGGGGGGGGACGAGCAGTACTTC.

In this sample, this clonotype turned up many times. The chain uses TRBV5-8 and TRBJ2-1, with D uncertain. The CDR3 runs to 14 residues. Looked up from germline, CDR1 is SGHTS and CDR2 is YDEGEE. V gave up 0 bases and J gave up 1 base, with 5 bases separating them. Here the CDR3 DNA reads TGTGCCAGCAGCTTGGGTGAGTCCTACAATGAGCAGTTCTTC. This encodes CASSLGESYNEQFF.

In DNA form, the CDR3 reads TGTGCCAGCAGCCAAACGAGGACAGGGGTTGTGGCTTCACCCCTCCACTTT. Its protein product is CASSQTRTGVVASPLHF. The rearrangement uses TRBV7-2 and TRBJ1-6, with TRBD1 matching over 9 bases. The CDR3 loop spans 17 amino acids. From germline, CDR1 is SGHTA and CDR2 FQGNSA. The V gene end was trimmed by 5 bases and the J gene end by 9 bases; junction bases not matched to a gene: 14.

This clonotype came up a few times. A read error may account for a junction end that differs from germline. The rearrangement joins TRBV7-8 to TRBJ2-7; no clear D gene. The length of the CDR3 is 12 residues. Germline loops: CDR1 SGHVS, CDR2 FQNEAQ. CDR3 region: CASSLSQDEQYF. The CDR3 region has the DNA TGTGCCAGTAGCTTATCCCAGGACGAGCAGTACTTC.

This clonotype has only a few counts. The rearrangement links TRBV6-5 to TRBJ2-7, with 8 bases matching TRBD1. V gave up 5 bases and J gave up 5 bases; unmatched junction bases: 11. The CDR3 consists of 15 residues. Per germline, CDR1 MNHEY and CDR2 SVGAGI. The CDR3 is CASSEWGQGADEQYF. CDR3 nucleotide sequence: TGTGCCAGCAGTGAATGGGGGCAGGGGGCGGACGAGCAGTACTTC.

CDR3 sequence: CASSLARRSTEAFF. The CDR3 DNA reads as TGTGCCAGCAGCTTGGCCAGAAGGAGCACTGAAGCTTTCTTT. This chain connects TRBV5-4 to TRBJ1-1; D not resolved. With 0 bases removed from V and 4 bases from J, the gap between germline ends came to 10 bases. The CDR3 consists of 14 residues. Germline CDR1 reads SGHNT; CDR2 reads YYREEE (reference sequence).

The rearrangement uses TRBV29-1 and TRBJ2-7; D not certain. CDR3 length: 12 amino acids. Trimming removed 4 bases at V and 2 bases at J, with 9 bases between. Germline-derived CDR1 and CDR2 are SQVTM and ANQGSEA. CDR3: CSVVVRAYEQYF. For the CDR3, the DNA is TGCAGCGTTGTAGTCCGAGCCTACGAGCAGTACTTC.

The chain combines TRBV19 with TRBJ1-2; D is unresolved. Per the germline V gene, CDR1 is LNHDA and CDR2 is SQIVND (reference sequence). The CDR3 runs 14 residues. V was shortened by 6 bases and J by 0 bases, with 11 bases between the two germline ends. The CDR3, as DNA: TGTGCCAGTAGCAGTGGTTGGGCTAACTATGGCTACACCTTC. Translated: CASSSGWANYGYTF.

The count of this clonotype is one. At one of its ends the junction is not consistent with the germline gene, which may arise from a read error. The genes are TRBV4-1 and TRBJ1-2; a possible D gene is TRBD1 (5 bases). There are 14 residues in the CDR3. Germline lookup yields CDR1 MGHRA and CDR2 YSYEKL. This CDR3 is CTSSKARDRYGYTF. Written as DNA, the CDR3 is TGCACCAGCAGCAAAGCCAGGGATCGCTATGGCTACACCTTC.

The V and J genes are TRBV24-1 and TRBJ2-7, with D possibly being TRBD1 or TRBD2 (5 bases each). Trimming took 8 bases from V and 4 from J, leaving 17 bases between them. The CDR3 consists of 14 residues. CDR1 is KGHDR and CDR2 is SFDVKD in the germline V gene. CDR3 amino acids: CATTLTGTAYEQYF. CDR3 bases: TGTGCCACCACCCTAACCGGGACGGCTTACGAGCAGTACTTC.

V is TRBV20-1 and J is TRBJ2-3; D might be TRBD1 (5 bases). Per the germline V gene, CDR1 is DFQATT and CDR2 is SNEGSKA (reference sequence). The V end was cut by 2 bases, the J end by 1 base, with 13 bases between. The CDR3 has 15 residues. The CDR3 coding sequence is TGCAGTGCTAGAAAGGGGTCACTTCGCACAGATACGCAGTATTTT. Protein product: CSARKGSLRTDTQYF.

The chain is built from TRBV20-1 and TRBJ2-5, with D possibly matching TRBD1 (6 bases). Trimming cost V 3 bases and J 7 bases, with 12 bases left between them. Germline V gene sequence: CDR1 DFQATT, CDR2 SNEGSKA (reference sequence). CDR3 length: 12 amino acids. CDR3 in amino acids: CSARDRSSTQYF. The CDR3 DNA reads TGCAGTGCTAGGGACAGAAGTTCGACCCAGTACTTC.

This clonotype has just one count. This chain links TRBV20-1 with TRBJ2-1; 12 bases match TRBD2. The CDR3 consists of 16 residues. Germline V CDR1 and CDR2: DFQATT, SNEGSKA (reference sequence). The trim removed 0 bases at V and 9 bases at J, leaving 9 bases unmatched. The CDR3 here is CSARDWASGRAAEQFF. As DNA, the CDR3 is TGCAGTGCTAGAGATTGGGCTAGCGGGAGGGCCGCTGAGCAGTTCTTC.

This chain uses TRBV19 with TRBJ1-6; D call uncertain. Germline CDR1 is LNHDA and CDR2 is SQIVND (reference sequence). The CDR3 totals 15 residues. V was trimmed by 5 bases and J by 6 bases, leaving 14 bases between them. The DNA for the CDR3 is TGTGCCAGTAGTGACGCCGGGAGGACTAATTCACCCCTCCACTTT. Translation gives CASSDAGRTNSPLHF.

This clonotype was picked up many times. The chain combines TRBV7-9 with TRBJ2-6, with D unresolved. The V and J ends lost 5 bases and 0 bases respectively, with 11 bases between them. CDR3 length: 16 residues. Looked up from germline, CDR1 is SEHNR and CDR2 is FQNEAQ (reference sequence). CDR3 sequence reads: CASSDPWSSGANVLTF. CDR3 sequence (DNA): TGTGCCAGCAGCGACCCCTGGAGCTCTGGGGCCAACGTCCTGACTTTC.

In this sample, this clonotype turned up once. This sequence joins TRBV20-1 and TRBJ2-1, with D perhaps TRBD2 (6 bases). Per germline, CDR1 DFQATT and CDR2 SNEGSKA (reference sequence). This CDR3 is 13 amino acids long. The ends were cut back, 3 bases at V and 2 bases at J, with 8 bases in the middle. This CDR3 is CSASGSTYNEQFF. In DNA form, the CDR3 reads TGCAGTGCTAGCGGGAGCACCTACAATGAGCAGTTCTTC.

This clonotype was recorded a few times. The chain is built from TRBV29-1 and TRBJ1-5; no definite D call. This CDR3 contains 13 residues. V was clipped by 4 bases and J by 2 bases, with 9 bases between them. Per the germline V gene, CDR1 is SQVTM and CDR2 is ANQGSEA. The CDR3 DNA follows: TGCAGCGTTGCGGGAGCAGGCAATCAGCCCCAGCATTTT. The encoded protein is CSVAGAGNQPQHF. Filled out from reference TRBV29-1 and TRBJ1-5, the complete variable domain reads SAVISQKPSRDICQRGTSLTIQCQVDSQVTMMFWYRQQPGQSLTLIATANQGSEATYESGFVIDKFPISRPNLTFSTLTVSNMSPEDSSIYLCSVAGAGNQPQHFGDGTRLSIL.

The chain is built from TRBV19 and TRBJ2-1; tentative D call: TRBD1 (5 bases). CDR3 length: 15 amino acids. The germline V gene has CDR1 LNHDA and CDR2 SQIVND (reference sequence). Trimming took off 4 bases at V and 2 bases at J, with 12 bases between the two ends. CDR3 DNA: TGTGCCAGTAGTACGCTTCAGGGTACCTACAATGAGCAGTTCTTC. Its translation: CASSTLQGTYNEQFF.

J is TRBJ2-5 and V is TRBV20-1, with 7 bases matching TRBD2. The DNA end lines up better with TRBJ2-7; the J call may be wrong. Germline V gene lookup returns CDR1 DFQATT and CDR2 SNEGSKA (reference sequence). The CDR3 covers 13 residues. CDR3 region: CAAWGGETYEQYF. The DNA for the CDR3 is TGCGCAGCATGGGGGGGGGAAACCTACGAGCAGTACTTC.

The CDR3 here is CSATSDSPGREQYF. CDR3 sequence (DNA): TGCAGTGCAACTTCAGACTCCCCAGGTCGAGAGCAGTACTTC. The V gene is TRBV20-1, the J gene TRBJ2-7; D not certain. This CDR3 is 14 amino acids long. The V and J ends lost 6 bases and 7 bases respectively, with 22 bases between them. The germline CDR1 and CDR2 sequences are DFQATT and SNEGSKA (reference sequence).

The rearrangement joins TRBV2 to TRBJ1-5, with a possible D match to TRBD1 (5 bases). The length of the CDR3 is 14 residues. CDR1 and CDR2 (germline): SNHLY, FYNNEI. Trimming pared 2 bases from V and 6 bases from J, leaving 11 bases between. The CDR3 nucleotides read TGTGCCAGCAGTGAAAGCGGGCAGGGTCAGCCCCAGCATTTT. This codes for CASSESGQGQPQHF.

The V call is TRBV7-7, the J call TRBJ1-6; D perhaps matches TRBD1 (6 bases). The CDR3 loop spans 16 amino acids. Germline CDR1 SSHAT, CDR2 FNYEAQ (reference sequence). Trimming stripped 1 base from V and 7 bases from J, with 14 bases between. The CDR3 reads CASSLVGQTRNSPLHF. The CDR3 DNA reads TGTGCCAGCAGCTTAGTAGGACAGACCAGAAATTCACCCCTCCACTTT.

The gene calls are TRBV20-1 and TRBJ2-7; D is tentatively TRBD1 or TRBD2 (5 bases each). The ends were cut back, 6 bases at V and 3 bases at J, with 18 bases in the middle. From germline, CDR1 is DFQATT and CDR2 SNEGSKA (reference sequence). There are 14 residues in the CDR3. In nucleotides, the CDR3 is TGCAGTGCATTCTCGCCCCAGGGACGCTACGAGCAGTACTTC. This encodes CSAFSPQGRYEQYF.

This chain connects TRBV7-6 to TRBJ1-2; weak D call: TRBD1 (6 bases). CDR3 length: 13 amino acids. Between the trimmed V and J ends, which lost 1 base and 7 bases, there was a span of 10 bases. From germline, CDR1 is SGHVS and CDR2 FNYEAQ. The CDR3 here is CASSLGGAAGYTF. CDR3 coding DNA: TGTGCCAGCAGCTTAGGGGGGGCAGCTGGCTACACCTTC. The full variable domain, rest sourced from reference TRBV7-6 and TRBJ1-2, is GAGVSQSPRYKVTKRGQDVALRCDPISGHVSLYWYRQALGQGPEFLTYFNYEAQQDKSGLPNDRFSAERPEGSISTLTIQRTEQRDSAMYRCASSLGGAAGYTFGSGTRLTVV.